The clone carrying this TCR beta chain was detected many times. Antigen unknown. The study enrolled patients aged 18 to 65 with newly diagnosed hyperthyroidism of under 2 months' duration. Germline-derived CDR1 and CDR2 are SGHDT and YYEEEE. Trimming cost V 2 bases and J 2 bases, with 10 bases left between them. This CDR3 contains 15 residues. This record comes from a study of T cells in Graves' hyperthyroidism and ophthalmopathy. Whole-study results and caveats: Most clonotypes expanded in thyroid above 0.001 were likewise present in blood.

RNA transcripts yielded amplified TCR beta CDR3 regions. HTBI primers were employed in a first-round RT-PCR of the TCR CDR3. TCRdb re-called the multiplex PCR reads with MiXCR, one entry per CDR3 protein. The sample shows some 460,000 distinct CDR3 sequences, around a sixth of them seen only once. Material for sequencing was blood. The chain employs TRBV5-6 and TRBJ2-2; TRBD2 might be the D (6 bases). The receptor was isolated from a woman aged 18-29 years with Graves' hyperthyroidism. CDR3: CASSFTGVNTGELFF. The CDR3 nucleotides are TGTGCCAGCAGCTTCACGGGGGTAAACACCGGGGAGCTGTTTTTT.